A selection of T cell receptor beta chains follows, all from one sample in a study of blood T cell repertoires in COVID-19. Assay used: immunoSEQ multiplex PCR; TCRdb lists only in-frame clones, some missing. The sample holds a few hundred thousand clones, 75% to 85% seen once. Sequenced sample: PBMCs or T cells enriched from blood (not recorded which). These receptor sequences come from a woman in her thirties or forties with acute COVID-19. Both conserved end residues are part of each CDR3. A D gene is named only where the DNA matches it firmly. The size entry is marked missing in some rows and otherwise reads once, few, many or a size class.

D	size	V	J	CDR3	DNA
-	-	TRBV19	TRBJ1-1	CASSIQTGTEAFF	TGTGCCAGTAGTATTCAGACAGGCACTGAAGCTTTCTTT
TRBD1	-	TRBV18	TRBJ1-3	CASSPGWDRGENTIYF	TGTGCCAGCTCACCAGGCTGGGACAGGGGTGAAAACACCATATATTTT
-	-	TRBV4-1	TRBJ1-1	CASSQAQGSSTEAFF	TGCGCCAGCAGCCAAGCTCAGGGTAGTTCCACTGAAGCTTTCTTT
TRBD1	-	TRBV6-5	TRBJ1-1	CASSIRGTEAFF	TGTGCCAGCAGCATCAGGGGGACTGAAGCTTTCTTT
TRBD1	-	TRBV6-5	TRBJ1-1	CASRDKGAMNTEAFF	TGTGCCAGCCGGGACAAGGGGGCCATGAACACTGAAGCTTTCTTT
TRBD1	-	TRBV28	TRBJ2-6	CASSPPTQGAGANVLTF	TGTGCCAGCAGCCCCCCGACACAGGGGGCTGGGGCCAACGTCCTGACTTTC
-	-	TRBV2	TRBJ1-5	CASSELNSNQPQHF	TGTGCCAGCAGTGAACTAAATAGCAATCAGCCCCAGCATTTT
TRBD2	many	TRBV6-4	TRBJ2-3	CASSDTGGGAPDTQYF	TGTGCCAGCAGTGACACTGGCGGGGGGGCGCCGGATACGCAGTATTTT
-	once	TRBV30	TRBJ1-1	CAWSVLRRLNMNTEAFF	TGTGCCTGGAGTGTTTTACGGAGACTTAACATGAACACTGAAGCTTTCTTT
-	-	TRBV5-6	TRBJ1-1	CASSRAGSGVTEAFF	TGTGCCAGCAGTCGCGCCGGGAGCGGCGTTACTGAAGCTTTCTTT
-	-	TRBV3-1/TRBV3-2	TRBJ2-1	CASSQAFNEQFF	TGTGCCAGCAGCCAAGCGTTCAATGAGCAGTTCTTC
TRBD2	-	TRBV28	TRBJ2-7	CASSFPDRPGGEQYF	TGTGCCAGCAGTTTTCCTGACAGGCCGGGGGGGGAGCAGTACTTC
-	-	TRBV2	TRBJ1-2	CASSEGQGYGYTF	TGTGCCAGCAGTGAAGGCCAGGGCTATGGCTACACCTTC
TRBD1	-	TRBV6-5	TRBJ1-5	CASGTRDRDQPQHF	TGTGCCAGCGGGACCCGGGACAGGGATCAGCCCCAGCATTTT
-	-	TRBV20-1	TRBJ1-5	CSASSQNNQPQHF	TGCAGTGCTAGTAGCCAAAACAATCAGCCCCAGCATTTT
-	many	TRBV5-1	TRBJ2-3	CASSLDRAETDTQYF	TGCGCCAGCAGCTTGGACAGGGCTGAGACAGATACGCAGTATTTT
-	few	TRBV27	TRBJ2-7	CASSESQGEQYF	TGTGCCAGCAGTGAATCACAGGGCGAGCAGTACTTC
-	-	TRBV12-3/TRBV12-4	TRBJ1-4	CASSSVEKLFF	TGTGCCAGCAGCTCGGTGGAAAAACTGTTTTTT
-	-	TRBV28	TRBJ1-6	CASSLGGNSPLHF	TGTGCCAGCAGTTTAGGGGGGAATTCACCCCTCCACTTT
-	-	TRBV7-9	TRBJ2-1	CASSPHGSHNEQFF	TGTGCCAGCAGCCCCCATGGGAGCCACAATGAGCAGTTCTTC
-	-	TRBV12-3/TRBV12-4	TRBJ1-5	CASSLSQFQPQHF	TGTGCCAGCAGTTTGTCTCAGTTTCAGCCCCAGCATTTT
-	-	TRBV14	TRBJ1-5	CASSLTAGAHNQPQHF	TGTGCCAGCAGCCTCACGGCAGGGGCCCACAATCAGCCCCAGCATTTT
-	-	TRBV7-2	TRBJ2-1	CASSLLALTGRAYNEQFF	TGTGCCAGCAGCCTTCTAGCATTAACAGGGCGCGCCTACAATGAGCAGTTCTTC
-	-	TRBV5-1	TRBJ1-4	CASSLEGHLPDEKLFF	TGCGCCAGCAGCTTGGAAGGACATCTTCCGGATGAAAAACTGTTTTTT
TRBD2	-	TRBV5-1	TRBJ2-3	CASSSASGPAADTQYF	TGCGCCAGCAGCTCCGCTAGCGGGCCTGCGGCAGATACGCAGTATTTT
TRBD1	once	TRBV5-6	TRBJ1-4	CASSLLVQGASTNEKLFF	TGTGCCAGCAGCTTGTTGGTTCAGGGGGCCTCAACTAATGAAAAACTGTTTTTT
-	-	TRBV20-1	TRBJ1-6	CSASPGVSSYNSPLHF	TGCAGTGCTAGTCCCGGGGTGAGCTCCTATAATTCACCCCTCCACTTT
-	once	TRBV5-1	TRBJ2-5	CASSLRDRDVAGGNF	-
-	once	TRBV29-1	TRBJ2-2	CSVGPNTGELFF	TGCAGCGTTGGGCCGAACACCGGGGAGCTGTTTTTT
-	-	TRBV10-1	TRBJ2-7	CASSDPGTDVGGEQYF	TGCGCCAGCAGTGACCCCGGGACGGATGTCGGAGGGGAGCAGTACTTC
-	-	TRBV7-6	TRBJ1-4	CASSRSRNEKLFF	TGTGCCAGCAGTCGAAGCCGTAATGAAAAACTGTTTTTT
-	-	TRBV12-3/TRBV12-4	TRBJ1-1	CASTPGGTPEAFF	TGTGCCAGCACCCCGGGCGGGACCCCTGAAGCTTTCTTT
TRBD2	few	TRBV7-3	TRBJ2-1	CASSVSGGEHNEQFF	TGTGCCAGCAGCGTTAGCGGGGGAGAGCACAATGAGCAGTTCTTC
-	-	TRBV30	TRBJ1-2	CALQENYGYTF	TGTGCCTTACAGGAGAACTATGGCTACACCTTC
-	-	TRBV6-1	TRBJ2-7	CASSESQGPYEQYF	TGTGCCAGCAGTGAGTCCCAGGGCCCCTACGAGCAGTACTTC
-	-	TRBV7-2	TRBJ2-7	CASSSELTAEQYF	TGTGCCAGCAGCTCCGAATTGACAGCCGAGCAGTACTTC
-	-	TRBV5-4	TRBJ2-7	CASSFRGGDYEQYF	TGTGCCAGCAGCTTTCGGGGTGGGGACTACGAGCAGTACTTC
TRBD1	-	TRBV5-1	TRBJ2-2	CASSLSQGVSTGELFF	TGCGCCAGCAGCTTGTCACAGGGGGTTAGCACCGGGGAGCTGTTTTTT
-	-	TRBV28	TRBJ1-2	CASSHPRGSGYTF	TGTGCCAGCAGCCACCCCAGGGGAAGTGGCTACACCTTC
TRBD2	many	TRBV6-4	TRBJ2-6	CASSDSGGAGANVLTF	TGTGCCAGCAGTGATAGCGGGGGGGCTGGGGCCAACGTCCTGACTTTC
-	-	TRBV5-4	TRBJ2-6	CASSLGGSLSSGANVLTF	TGTGCCAGCAGCTTGGGTGGCTCCCTCAGCTCTGGGGCCAACGTCCTGACTTTC
TRBD1	-	TRBV29-1	TRBJ2-7	CSVSRGQGDLGEQYF	TGCAGCGTTTCCCGAGGACAGGGGGACCTTGGCGAGCAGTACTTC
TRBD2	-	TRBV11-2	TRBJ2-3	CASSLVSSGPDTQYF	TGTGCCAGCAGCTTAGTGTCTAGCGGGCCAGATACGCAGTATTTT
TRBD1	-	TRBV28	TRBJ1-2	CASRGPRGRGYTF	TGTGCCAGCAGAGGCCCCAGGGGGCGTGGCTACACCTTC
TRBD2	-	TRBV27	TRBJ2-2	CASSPPKLAGRIGELFF	TGTGCCAGCAGTCCCCCCAAACTAGCGGGACGTATCGGGGAGCTGTTTTTT
-	-	TRBV5-1	TRBJ1-2	CASSPGGNYGYTF	TGCGCCAGCAGCCCCGGGGGGAACTATGGCTACACCTTC
-	-	TRBV6-5	TRBJ2-1	CASCSRVDEQFF	TGTGCCAGCTGTTCCAGGGTCGATGAGCAGTTCTTC
-	-	TRBV2	TRBJ1-2	CASSVLGVGYTF	TGTGCCAGCAGTGTTTTAGGGGTCGGCTACACCTTC
TRBD2	-	TRBV30	TRBJ2-7	CAWSWREWNEQYF	TGTGCCTGGAGTTGGCGGGAGTGGAACGAGCAGTACTTC
-	-	TRBV4-3	TRBJ2-1	CASSQDPLVGGEQFF	TGCGCCAGCAGCCAAGACCCACTAGTCGGAGGTGAGCAGTTCTTC
TRBD1	-	TRBV7-6	TRBJ2-7	CASSLRDRGPYEQYF	TGTGCCAGCAGCTTACGCGACAGGGGCCCTTACGAGCAGTACTTC
TRBD1	-	TRBV9	TRBJ1-2	CASSVGSGGDYGYTF	TGTGCCAGCAGCGTAGGGTCAGGGGGCGACTATGGCTACACCTTC
TRBD1	few	TRBV19	TRBJ1-1	CASRPTGGMTEAFF	TGTGCCAGTAGACCGACAGGGGGCATGACTGAAGCTTTCTTT